This TCR beta chain was captured in a study of OX40 agonist ivuxolimab in advanced cancers. Study information: Head and neck, renal cell, melanoma or hepatocellular carcinoma were the cancers that dose-escalation patients had.

The germline V and J ends were trimmed by 6 bases and 6 bases, with 12 bases remaining between them. Germline-derived CDR1 and CDR2 are MNHNY and SVGAGI (reference sequence). This CDR3 comprises 13 residues. The study's findings and limits: Clonal expansion was among the lowest in partial responders at 0.1-3.0 mg/kg, especially CD8+. Researchers report that CD8+ T cells had, on average, more expanded clones than CD4+.

If patients had autoimmune disease history or systemic immunosuppression, they were excluded. Profiled with immunoSEQ multiplex PCR; TCRdb holds only in-frame clones, not every one. The sample holds about 86,000 clones, about 90% seen once. Concerning this clone itself: The antigen is unknown.

V usage is TRBV6-6 and J usage is TRBJ1-5, with D uncertain. The TCR sequence derives from an adult with an advanced solid tumor such as melanoma, head and neck, liver or kidney cancer. Sample: CD4+ or CD8+ T cells sorted from blood, taken in a trial of the OX40 agonist ivuxolimab. In DNA form, the CDR3 reads TGTGCCAGCAGAGCGGGAATTAGTCAGCCCCAGCATTTT. Its translation: CASRAGISQPQHF.